The following is a T cell receptor (beta chain) sequence with its context. As yet, its antigen is unknown. The sample belongs to a study of CD8+CD57+ T cells in acquired aplastic anemia. All sequencing subjects had displayed CD8+CD57+ cell expansion on flow cytometry. Patients were untreated when blood was sampled. Whole-study findings and limits: In common between the patients and the controls were around 29 CD8+ CDR3 sequences. With respect to CD8+ Simpson's diversity, patients and controls did not differ significantly.

CDR3 and TCR beta VDJ profiling relied on genomic DNA as the template. MiXCR was run by TCRdb on the reads, yielding one entry per CDR3 protein. Of about 160,000 distinct CDR3 sequences detected, less than 50% appear once; the ten largest clones hold more than 30%. The germline gives CDR1 SQVTM, CDR2 ANQGSEA. Germline trimming cut 6 bases from V and 6 bases from J; bases unmatched to any gene: 5. The CDR3 is made up of 11 amino acids. The sequence was collected from a human donor with aplastic anemia. Sequencing was performed on sorted CD4+, CD8+, or CD8+CD57+ T cells (not recorded which) from PBMCs. The rearrangement uses TRBV29-1 and TRBJ2-7; TRBD1 aligns across 7 bases. The CDR3 protein is CSVVDRTEQYF. CDR3 bases: TGCAGCGTGGTGGACAGGACCGAGCAGTACTTC.